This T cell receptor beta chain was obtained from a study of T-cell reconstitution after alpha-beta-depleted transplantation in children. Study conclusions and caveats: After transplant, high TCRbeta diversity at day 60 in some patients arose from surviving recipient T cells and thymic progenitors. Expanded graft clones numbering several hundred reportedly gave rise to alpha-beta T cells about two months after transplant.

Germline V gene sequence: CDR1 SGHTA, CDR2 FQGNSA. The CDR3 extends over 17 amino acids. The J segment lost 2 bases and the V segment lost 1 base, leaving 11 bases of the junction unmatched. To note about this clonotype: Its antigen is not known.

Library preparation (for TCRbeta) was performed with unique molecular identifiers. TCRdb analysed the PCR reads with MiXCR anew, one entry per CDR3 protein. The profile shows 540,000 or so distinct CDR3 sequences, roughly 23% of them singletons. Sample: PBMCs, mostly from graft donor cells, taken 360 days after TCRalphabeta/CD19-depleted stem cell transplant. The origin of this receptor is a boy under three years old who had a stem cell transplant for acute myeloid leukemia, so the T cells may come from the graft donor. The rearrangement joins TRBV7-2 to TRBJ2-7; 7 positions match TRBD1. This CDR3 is CASSLGVRGTDPYEQYV. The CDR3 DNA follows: TGTGCCAGCAGCTTAGGGGTCAGGGGGACGGATCCCTACGAGCAGTACGTC.